The entry that follows covers one T cell receptor beta chain sequence. At deep level, the assay was performed. Every immunoSEQ plate was one replicate of a subset's evenly spread DNA. The authors' processing: Filtering differed, since immunoSEQ gave only junction sequences and no quality scores. The table came from immunoSEQ multiplex PCR; TCRdb's copy has only in-frame clones and leaves some out. That table is the source of V, J and clone size, and D and trimming were worked out from the DNA. Of approximately 2.5 million clones listed, approximately 94% are singletons. These data are taken from a study of shared clonotypes between healthy human individuals. Study-level information: For every donor, three CD4 naive, three CD4 memory, two CD8 naive and one CD8 memory plates were used.

The TCR comes from a young man in good health. Sequencing was performed on naive CD4+ T cells sorted from blood. The subset was: CD45RA+ positively selected.

This CDR3 reads CASSFDGRAQETQYF. CDR3 DNA: TGTGCCAGCAGCTTTGACGGGAGAGCGCAAGAGACCCAGTACTTC. V and J are TRBV7-3 and TRBJ2-5; D is possibly TRBD2 (6 bases). The CDR3 loop spans 15 amino acids. The germline V gene encodes CDR1 SGHTA and CDR2 FQGTGA. V lost 3 bases and J lost 2, with 13 bases in between.